The clone carrying this T cell receptor beta chain was seen a few times. Its antigen is undetermined. CDR3 length: 15 amino acids. Trimming pared 0 bases from V and 0 bases from J, leaving 9 bases between. Germline V gene sequence: CDR1 ENHRY, CDR2 SYGVKD. The sample belongs to a study of blood T cells in healthy people across ages. The study's findings and limits: Leaving the PBMCs unsorted stopped any conclusive comparison of naive versus antigen-experienced cells. Getting older went along with TCR beta diversity per million T cells dropping roughly linearly.

Primed by a sample-barcoded 5' primer and a J-beta primer mix, a second PCR proceeded for 7 to 11 cycles. A template-switch adaptor that had 12 random nucleotides put a tag on each cDNA molecule. TCRdb re-called the 5' RACE reads with MiXCR, one entry per CDR3 protein. In the table there are over 600,000 distinct CDR3 sequences, 45% to 70% of which are singletons. Extracted total RNA amounted to at least 5.5 micrograms for each sample. V gene TRBV10-3 combines with J gene TRBJ2-7, with no clear D. Sequenced material: blood. This TCR came from a man in his forties in good health. In DNA, the CDR3 is TGTGCCATCAGTGAGTCTCCAGGACGCTCCTACGAGCAGTACTTC. Amino acid sequence: CAISESPGRSYEQYF.